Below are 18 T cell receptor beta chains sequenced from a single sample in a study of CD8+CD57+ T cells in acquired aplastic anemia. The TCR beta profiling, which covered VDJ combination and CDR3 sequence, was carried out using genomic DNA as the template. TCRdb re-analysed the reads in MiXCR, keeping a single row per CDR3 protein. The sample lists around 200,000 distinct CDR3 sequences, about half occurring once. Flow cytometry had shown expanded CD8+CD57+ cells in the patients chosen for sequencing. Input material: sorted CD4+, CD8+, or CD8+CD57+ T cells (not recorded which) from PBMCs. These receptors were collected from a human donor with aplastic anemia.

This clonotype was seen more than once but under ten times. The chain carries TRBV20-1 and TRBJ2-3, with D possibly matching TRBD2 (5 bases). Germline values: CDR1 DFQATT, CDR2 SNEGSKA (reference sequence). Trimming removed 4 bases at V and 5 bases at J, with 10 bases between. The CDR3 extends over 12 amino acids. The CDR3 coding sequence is TGCAGTGCTATGGGAGACCAAGATACGCAGTATTTT. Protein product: CSAMGDQDTQYF.

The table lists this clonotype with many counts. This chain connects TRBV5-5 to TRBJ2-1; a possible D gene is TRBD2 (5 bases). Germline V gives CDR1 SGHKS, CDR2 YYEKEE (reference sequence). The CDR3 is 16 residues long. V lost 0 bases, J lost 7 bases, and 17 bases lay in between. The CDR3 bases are TGTGCCAGCAGCTTGGACCCACCGGGGATGTTGAATGAGCAGTTCTTC. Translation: CASSLDPPGMLNEQFF. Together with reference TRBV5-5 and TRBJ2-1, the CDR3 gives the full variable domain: DAGVTQSPTHLIKTRGQQVTLRCSPISGHKSVSWYQQVLGQGPQFIFQYYEKEERGRGNFPDRFSARQFPNYSSELNVNALLLGDSALYLCASSLDPPGMLNEQFFGPGTRLTVL.

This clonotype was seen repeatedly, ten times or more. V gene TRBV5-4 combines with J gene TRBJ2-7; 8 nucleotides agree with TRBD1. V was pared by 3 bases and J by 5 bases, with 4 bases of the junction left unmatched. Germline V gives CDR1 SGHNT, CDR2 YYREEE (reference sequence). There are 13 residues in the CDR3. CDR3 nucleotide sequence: TGTGCCAGCAGCTCAGACAGGGGCCACGAGCAGTACTTC. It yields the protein CASSSDRGHEQYF.

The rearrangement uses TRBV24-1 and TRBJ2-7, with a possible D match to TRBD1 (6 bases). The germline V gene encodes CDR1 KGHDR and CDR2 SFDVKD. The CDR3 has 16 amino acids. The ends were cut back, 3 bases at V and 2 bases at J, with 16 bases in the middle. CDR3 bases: TGTGCCACCAGTGATACCGTCGGGACATCTACCTACGAGCAGTACTTC. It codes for CATSDTVGTSTYEQYF.

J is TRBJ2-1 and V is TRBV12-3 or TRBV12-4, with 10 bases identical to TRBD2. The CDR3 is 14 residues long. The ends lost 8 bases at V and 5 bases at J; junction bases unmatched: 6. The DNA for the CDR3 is TGTGCCAGCGTAGCGGGGGGAGGCGACAATGAGCAGTTCTTC. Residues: CASVAGGGDNEQFF.

The CDR3 DNA sequence: TGCAGTGCTAGAGAAGGGTCCGAGGGGAGCACTGAAGCTTTCTTT. Protein: CSAREGSEGSTEAFF. The chain links TRBV20-1 to TRBJ1-1, with D perhaps matching TRBD1 (5 bases). The CDR3 is 15 amino acids. The ends were cut back, 0 bases at V and 4 bases at J, with 15 bases in the middle. Germline loops: CDR1 DFQATT, CDR2 SNEGSKA (reference sequence).

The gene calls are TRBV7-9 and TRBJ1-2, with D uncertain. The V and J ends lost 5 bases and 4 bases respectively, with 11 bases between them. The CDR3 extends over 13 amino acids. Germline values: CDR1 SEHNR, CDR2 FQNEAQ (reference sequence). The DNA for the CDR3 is TGTGCCAGCAGCCCGGACGGCCCCTATGGCTACACCTTC. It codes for CASSPDGPYGYTF.

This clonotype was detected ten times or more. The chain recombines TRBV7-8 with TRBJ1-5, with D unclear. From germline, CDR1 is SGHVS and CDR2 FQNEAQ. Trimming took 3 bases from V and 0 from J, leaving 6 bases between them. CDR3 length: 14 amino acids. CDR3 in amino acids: CASSFGPSNQPQHF. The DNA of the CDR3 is TGTGCCAGCAGCTTTGGACCTAGCAATCAGCCCCAGCATTTT.

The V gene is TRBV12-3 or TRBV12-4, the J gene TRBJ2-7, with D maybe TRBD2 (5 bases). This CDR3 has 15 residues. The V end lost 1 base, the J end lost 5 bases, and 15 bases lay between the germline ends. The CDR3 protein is CASSLVGVGPNEQYF. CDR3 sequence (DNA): TGTGCCAGCAGTTTAGTCGGGGTTGGGCCAAACGAGCAGTACTTC.

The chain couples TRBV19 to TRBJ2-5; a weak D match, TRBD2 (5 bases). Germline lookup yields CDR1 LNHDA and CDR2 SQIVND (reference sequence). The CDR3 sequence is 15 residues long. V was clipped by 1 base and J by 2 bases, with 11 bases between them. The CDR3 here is CASSIVGGGQETQYF. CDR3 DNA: TGTGCCAGTAGTATAGTTGGAGGCGGACAAGAGACCCAGTACTTC. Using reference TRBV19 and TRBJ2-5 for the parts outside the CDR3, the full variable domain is DGGITQSPKYLFRKEGQNVTLSCEQNLNHDAMYWYRQDPGQGLRLIYYSQIVNDFQKGDIAEGYSVSREKKESFPLTVTSAQKNPTAFYLCASSIVGGGQETQYFGPGTRLLVL.

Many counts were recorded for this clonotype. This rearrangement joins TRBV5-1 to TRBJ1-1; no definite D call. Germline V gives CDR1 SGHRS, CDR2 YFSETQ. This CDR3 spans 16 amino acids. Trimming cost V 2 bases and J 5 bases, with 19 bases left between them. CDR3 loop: CASSFNVGGSGTEAFF. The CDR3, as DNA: TGCGCCAGCAGCTTCAACGTCGGCGGGTCCGGAACTGAAGCTTTCTTT. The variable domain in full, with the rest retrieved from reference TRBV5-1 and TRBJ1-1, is KAGVTQTPRYLIKTRGQQVTLSCSPISGHRSVSWYQQTPGQGLQFLFEYFSETQRNKGNFPGRFSGRQFSNSRSEMNVSTLELGDSALYLCASSFNVGGSGTEAFFGQGTRLTVV.

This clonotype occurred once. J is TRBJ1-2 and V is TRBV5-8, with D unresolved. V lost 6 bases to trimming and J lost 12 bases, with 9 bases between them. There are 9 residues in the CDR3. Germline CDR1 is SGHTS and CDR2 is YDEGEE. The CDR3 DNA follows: TGTGCCAGCACCGGGAGCGACACCTTC. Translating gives CASTGSDTF.

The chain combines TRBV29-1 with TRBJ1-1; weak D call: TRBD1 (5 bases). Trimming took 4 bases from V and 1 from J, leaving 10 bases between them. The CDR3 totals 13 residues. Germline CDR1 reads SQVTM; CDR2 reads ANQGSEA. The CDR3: CSVVGTGNTEAFF. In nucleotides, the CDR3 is TGCAGCGTTGTAGGGACGGGGAACACTGAAGCTTTCTTT. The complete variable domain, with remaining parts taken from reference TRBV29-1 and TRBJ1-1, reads SAVISQKPSRDICQRGTSLTIQCQVDSQVTMMFWYRQQPGQSLTLIATANQGSEATYESGFVIDKFPISRPNLTFSTLTVSNMSPEDSSIYLCSVVGTGNTEAFFGQGTRLTVV.

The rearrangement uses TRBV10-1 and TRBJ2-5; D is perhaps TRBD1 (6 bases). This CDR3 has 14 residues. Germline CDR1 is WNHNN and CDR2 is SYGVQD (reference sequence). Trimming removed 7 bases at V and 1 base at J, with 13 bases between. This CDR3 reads CASNPTGCQETQYF. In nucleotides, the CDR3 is TGCGCCAGCAACCCGACAGGCTGCCAAGAGACCCAGTACTTC.

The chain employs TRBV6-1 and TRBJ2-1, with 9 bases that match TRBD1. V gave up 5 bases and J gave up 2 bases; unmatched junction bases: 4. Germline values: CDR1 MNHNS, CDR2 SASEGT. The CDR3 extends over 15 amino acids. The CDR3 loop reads CASSPDRGTYNEQFF. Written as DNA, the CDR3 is TGTGCCAGCAGTCCGGACAGGGGCACCTACAATGAGCAGTTCTTC.

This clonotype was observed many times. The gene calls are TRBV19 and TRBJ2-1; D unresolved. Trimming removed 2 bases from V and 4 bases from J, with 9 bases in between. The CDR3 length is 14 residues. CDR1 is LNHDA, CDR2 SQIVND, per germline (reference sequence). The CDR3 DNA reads TGTGCCAGTAGTATACGAGATTTTTACAATGAGCAGTTCTTC. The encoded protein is CASSIRDFYNEQFF. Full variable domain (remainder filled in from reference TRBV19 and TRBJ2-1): DGGITQSPKYLFRKEGQNVTLSCEQNLNHDAMYWYRQDPGQGLRLIYYSQIVNDFQKGDIAEGYSVSREKKESFPLTVTSAQKNPTAFYLCASSIRDFYNEQFFGPGTRLTVL.

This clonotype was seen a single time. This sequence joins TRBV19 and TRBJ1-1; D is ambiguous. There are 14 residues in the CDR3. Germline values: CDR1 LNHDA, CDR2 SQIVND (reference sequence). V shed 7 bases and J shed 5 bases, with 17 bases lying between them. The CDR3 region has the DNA TGTGCCAGTAAACGGTCGGACGGTATGACTGAAGCTTTCTTT. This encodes CASKRSDGMTEAFF.

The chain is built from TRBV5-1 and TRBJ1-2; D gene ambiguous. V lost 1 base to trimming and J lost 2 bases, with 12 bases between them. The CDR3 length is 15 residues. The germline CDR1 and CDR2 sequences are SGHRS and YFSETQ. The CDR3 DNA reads TGCGCCAGCAGCTTGAATTCACAGCTCAACTATGGCTACACCTTC. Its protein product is CASSLNSQLNYGYTF.